Following are 16 T cell receptor beta chains from one sample sequenced in a study of circulating and synovial CD4+ cells in juvenile arthritis. Repertoires were generated with immunoSEQ multiplex PCR, while TCRdb's copy carries only in-frame clones and drops some. There are about 16,000 clones in the sample; about 90% occur only once, and around 0.78% lies in the top ten. Sample: CD4+ T cells from blood. The origin of the receptors is a human donor with juvenile idiopathic arthritis.

The V call is TRBV11-3, the J call TRBJ2-2, with a tentative D call TRBD1 (5 bases). Trimming left V 5 bases short and J 6 bases short, with 13 bases between. The CDR3 contains 14 residues. Germline CDR1 is SGHNT and CDR2 is YENEEA. The CDR3 DNA reads as TGTGCCAGCAGCGCGCCCATCAGGGCCGGGGAGCTGTTTTTT. Translating it yields CASSAPIRAGELFF. The whole variable domain, remainder taken from reference TRBV11-3 and TRBJ2-2, is EAGVVQSPRYKIIEKKQPVAFWCNPISGHNTLYWYLQNLGQGPELLIRYENEEAVDDSQLPKDRFSAERLKGVDSTLKIQPAELGDSAVYLCASSAPIRAGELFFGEGSRLTVL.

This chain uses TRBV7-6 with TRBJ2-5; possible D gene TRBD1, 7 bases. Germline values: CDR1 SGHVS, CDR2 FNYEAQ. Trimming took 8 bases from V and 0 from J, leaving 10 bases between them. CDR3 length equals 13 residues. The DNA for the CDR3 is TGTGCCAGCCAGGGGGGTAACCAAGAGACCCAGTACTTC. Its translation: CASQGGNQETQYF. Variable domain in full (rest from reference TRBV7-6 and TRBJ2-5): GAGVSQSPRYKVTKRGQDVALRCDPISGHVSLYWYRQALGQGPEFLTYFNYEAQQDKSGLPNDRFSAERPEGSISTLTIQRTEQRDSAMYRCASQGGNQETQYFGPGTRLLVL.

The gene calls are TRBV5-6 and TRBJ2-2; 7 bases line up with TRBD2. Germline V gene data show CDR1 as SGHDT and CDR2 as YYEEEE. Trimming at V came to 4 bases and at J to 3 bases, leaving 12 bases not matched to a gene. The CDR3 extends over 17 amino acids. Here the CDR3 reads CASSRTLAGVDTGELFF. The CDR3 nucleotides are TGTGCCAGCAGCCGTACTCTCGCGGGAGTGGACACCGGGGAGCTGTTTTTT.

The chain combines TRBV7-9 with TRBJ2-1; TRBD2 matches 8 bases. The CDR3 has 16 amino acids. Germline CDR1 and CDR2: SEHNR and FQNEAQ (reference sequence). The trim removed 5 bases at V and 4 bases at J, leaving 10 bases unmatched. The CDR3 protein is CASSPLRASGYNEQFF. CDR3 nucleotides: TGTGCCAGCAGCCCGCTTCGTGCTAGCGGGTACAATGAGCAGTTCTTC.

Of note for this clone: The same CDR3 is also encoded by other DNA sequences in this sample. The CDR3 spells CAISDGTGVEAFF. The DNA of the CDR3 is TGTGCCATCAGTGATGGGACAGGGGTGGAAGCTTTCTTT. The genes are TRBV10-3 and TRBJ1-1; 10 positions agree with TRBD1. The length of the CDR3 is 13 residues. Germline V gives CDR1 ENHRY, CDR2 SYGVKD. J was trimmed by 8 bases and V by 3 bases; bases with no gene match: 3.

This chain links TRBV19 with TRBJ1-1; tentative D call: TRBD1 (5 bases). Trimming took off 6 bases at V and 1 base at J, with 15 bases between the two ends. From germline, CDR1 is LNHDA and CDR2 SQIVND (reference sequence). The CDR3 loop spans 15 amino acids. DNA of the CDR3: TGTGCCAGTAGGGTTAGACAGAAAAAGAACACTGAAGCTTTCTTT. Encoded protein: CASRVRQKKNTEAFF. Drawing the rest from reference TRBV19 and TRBJ1-1, the complete variable domain is DGGITQSPKYLFRKEGQNVTLSCEQNLNHDAMYWYRQDPGQGLRLIYYSQIVNDFQKGDIAEGYSVSREKKESFPLTVTSAQKNPTAFYLCASRVRQKKNTEAFFGQGTRLTVV.

J is TRBJ2-7 and V is TRBV27, with TRBD1 matching over 8 bases. V was clipped by 8 bases and J by 1 base; unmatched bases: 4. CDR3 length: 13 residues. The germline gives CDR1 MNHEY, CDR2 SMNVEV (reference sequence). CDR3 bases: TGTGCCAGCCGTAGACAGGGGTCCTACGAGCAGTACTTC. Translating gives CASRRQGSYEQYF.

The chain employs TRBV7-6 and TRBJ1-5; 7 bases agree with TRBD1. After removal of 5 bases from V and 7 bases from J, the junction contained 11 bases not matched to a gene. CDR1 is SGHVS, CDR2 FNYEAQ, per germline. This CDR3 is built from 15 residues. For the CDR3, the DNA is TGTGCCAGCAGCCCAGGTTACAGGGGAGGCCAGCCCCAGCATTTT. Translating gives CASSPGYRGGQPQHF.

The chain recombines TRBV2 with TRBJ2-3, with TRBD2 matching 7 bases. Germline trimming cut 6 bases from V and 2 bases from J; bases unmatched to any gene: 5. The CDR3 length is 14 residues. Germline values: CDR1 SNHLY, CDR2 FYNNEI. The CDR3 spells CASSPGTNTDTQYF. The CDR3 DNA follows: TGTGCCAGCAGCCCCGGGACTAACACAGATACGCAGTATTTT.

This clone was observed once. This same CDR3 is encoded by further DNA sequences in the sample. This chain connects TRBV7-2 to TRBJ1-6, with D unresolved. The CDR3 runs to 16 residues. Trimming took 4 bases from V and 13 from J, leaving 23 bases between them. Germline V CDR1 and CDR2: SGHTA, FQGNSA. Here the CDR3 DNA reads TGTGCCAGCAGCTCTAAAGGACCGGGGTCCCCTTCCCCCCTCCACTTT. It specifies CASSSKGPGSPSPLHF.

The chain combines TRBV7-2 with TRBJ2-1; 8 bases line up with TRBD1. V lost 5 bases and J lost 15; bases outside the gene matches: 6. The CDR3 spans 11 residues. Germline values: CDR1 SGHTA, CDR2 FQGNSA. Written as DNA, the CDR3 is TGTGCCAGCAGCACCGGACAGGGACCGTTCTTC. The encoded protein is CASSTGQGPFF.

The chain joins TRBV7-9 to TRBJ2-5, with 7 positions matching TRBD2. This CDR3 comprises 14 residues. Germline trimming cut 2 bases from V and 4 bases from J; bases unmatched to any gene: 4. The germline CDR1 and CDR2 sequences are SEHNR and FQNEAQ (reference sequence). The CDR3 DNA is TGTGCCAGCAGCTTATCAGTAGCGGGAGAGACCCAGTACTTC. It yields the protein CASSLSVAGETQYF. Looking up the rest from reference TRBV7-9 and TRBJ2-5 gives the full variable domain: DTGVSQNPRHKITKRGQNVTFRCDPISEHNRLYWYRQTLGQGPEFLTYFQNEAQLEKSRLLSDRFSAERPKGSFSTLEIQRTEQGDSAMYLCASSLSVAGETQYFGPGTRLLVL.

V and J are TRBV5-1 and TRBJ2-7, with 9 bases lining up with TRBD1. Germline V gene data show CDR1 as SGHRS and CDR2 as YFSETQ. The length of the CDR3 is 14 residues. With V trimmed by 4 bases and J by 4 bases, 6 bases remained unmatched. The DNA of the CDR3 is TGCGCCAGCAGCCGGGACAGGGTATCATACGAGCAGTACTTC. Residues: CASSRDRVSYEQYF.

The rearrangement links TRBV7-2 to TRBJ2-2, with a possible D match to TRBD1 (7 bases). The CDR3 loop spans 16 amino acids. CDR1 SGHTA and CDR2 FQGNSA come from the germline V gene. V was trimmed by 6 bases and J by 5 bases, leaving 19 bases between them. This chain's CDR3 is CASRSPTGRRTGELFF. The CDR3 region has the DNA TGTGCCAGCAGATCCCCGACAGGGAGGCGGACCGGGGAGCTGTTTTTT.

The chain uses TRBV30 and TRBJ1-1; perhaps TRBD1 as D (5 bases). Germline assignment: CDR1 GTSNPN and CDR2 SVGIG (reference sequence). The ends were cut back, 8 bases at V and 0 bases at J, with 10 bases in the middle. The CDR3 is 12 residues long. Here the CDR3 DNA reads TGTGCCATTGGACACCTGAACACTGAAGCTTTCTTT. Its translation is CAIGHLNTEAFF.

The chain recombines TRBV15 with TRBJ1-2; D gene unclear. In germline, CDR1 is LNHNV, CDR2 YYDKDF (reference sequence). Trimming took 0 bases from V and 2 from J, leaving 7 bases between them. The CDR3 covers 14 residues. The CDR3 DNA is TGTGCCACCAGCAGAGAGTACAGCAACTATGGCTACACCTTC. The encoded protein is CATSREYSNYGYTF.